This is a list of T cell receptor beta chains from one sample in a study of blood T cell repertoires in COVID-19. Repertoires were generated with immunoSEQ multiplex PCR, while TCRdb's copy carries only in-frame clones and drops some. Among some 240,000 clones listed, 80% were seen once. Sequenced input: peripheral blood. These receptors were obtained from a human donor in a cohort sampled during active COVID-19. The CDR3 runs from the conserved cysteine through the conserved F or W. The order of the fields is CDR3 DNA, CDR3 protein, V gene, J gene, clone size, D gene. D genes are given only for firm matches. Size tells how often a clone was seen (once, few, many) or the class of an expanded clone, and some rows leave it out.

TGTGCCAGTAGTATCCGACAGGGTCTATATAGCAATCAGCCCCAGCATTTT	CASSIRQGLYSNQPQHF	TRBV19	TRBJ1-5	-	TRBD1
TGTGCCAGTAGCAGACTCCCGGGGGACACTGAAGCTTTCTTT	CASSRLPGDTEAFF	TRBV19	TRBJ1-1	-	-
TGTGCCAGCTCACCACCGACAGGGGGCATGGACACCGGGGAGCTGTTTTTT	CASSPPTGGMDTGELFF	TRBV18	TRBJ2-2	-	TRBD1
TGTGCCAGCAACCTAGCGGGGGCCTACAATGAGCAGTTCTTC	CASNLAGAYNEQFF	TRBV11-2	TRBJ2-1	many	TRBD2
TGTGCCAGCAGTTCCCGCCGGGACACCACAGATACGCAGTATTTT	CASSSRRDTTDTQYF	TRBV6-6	TRBJ2-3	-	-
TGTGCCAGCAGCCAAAGGGGGGGTCCGACTGGTGGCTACACCTTC	CASSQRGGPTGGYTF	TRBV3-1/TRBV3-2	TRBJ1-2	-	-
TGTGCCAGCAGGGTGCGGGGGGCACGCTCACCCCTCCACTTT	CASRVRGARSPLHF	TRBV6-6	TRBJ1-6	-	-
TGTGCCAGTTGGGGGGGTAGCGGAATTAACACAGATACGCAGTATTTT	CASWGGSGINTDTQYF	TRBV27	TRBJ2-3	-	TRBD2
TGTGCCTGGAGACGCCCTGGGACAGACGGTGAAAAACTGTTTTTT	CAWRRPGTDGEKLFF	TRBV30	TRBJ1-4	-	TRBD1
TGTGCCAGCAGTAAATCCTTGAACACTGAAGCTTTCTTT	CASSKSLNTEAFF	TRBV27	TRBJ1-1	-	-
TGTGCCAGCAGGGGACTAGCGGGGTTAGGGGAGCAGTACTTC	CASRGLAGLGEQYF	TRBV3-1/TRBV3-2	TRBJ2-7	-	TRBD2
TGTGCCGTGGCCGAGACAGGGGTAGGAGAGACCCAGTACTTC	CAVAETGVGETQYF	TRBV28	TRBJ2-5	once	TRBD1
TGTGCCAGCAGTCTGACAGGGGGCGAAACTGAAGCTTTCTTT	CASSLTGGETEAFF	TRBV2	TRBJ1-1	-	TRBD1
TGTGCCAGCAGCCTCCAAGAGACCCAGTACTTC	CASSLQETQYF	TRBV12-3/TRBV12-4	TRBJ2-5	once	-
TGTGCCAGCAGTCCTTTGGGACAGGGGCCATCTAACTATGGCTACACCTTC	CASSPLGQGPSNYGYTF	TRBV27	TRBJ1-2	-	TRBD1
TGTGCCAGCAGTGAGCCCACGGACAGGGGCCTCCAAGAGACCCAGTACTTC	CASSEPTDRGLQETQYF	TRBV2	TRBJ2-5	-	TRBD1
TGTGCCAGCAGTTACAGGTTTACCAATTCACCCCTCCACTTT	CASSYRFTNSPLHF	TRBV28	TRBJ1-6	many	-
TGTGCCAGCAGGCCGGACAGGGGGCGTGGAGAGACCCAGTACTTC	CASRPDRGRGETQYF	TRBV21-1	TRBJ2-5	-	-
TGTGCCAGCAGCCCAGCGGCGAACACCGGGGAGCTGTTTTTT	CASSPAANTGELFF	TRBV7-2	TRBJ2-2	-	-
TGCGCCAGCAGCCAAGGGGCAGAAAGGAACACTGAAGCTTTCTTT	CASSQGAERNTEAFF	TRBV4-3	TRBJ1-1	-	-
TGCGCCAGCAGCCAAGTGAGGCAAAATGAAAAACTGTTTTTT	CASSQVRQNEKLFF	TRBV4-1	TRBJ1-4	-	-
TGTGCCAGCACCGGAGGGGGCCGCAGTTCACCCCTCCACTTT	CASTGGGRSSPLHF	TRBV27	TRBJ1-6	once	TRBD1
TGTGCCAGCAGCGGTCGGGACAGGGGGGATGAAAAACTGTTTTTT	CASSGRDRGDEKLFF	TRBV2	TRBJ1-4	-	TRBD1
TGTGCCAGCAGTGAAGCGGGCAGGGTTTACTACGAGCAGTACTTC	CASSEAGRVYYEQYF	TRBV2	TRBJ2-7	-	-
TGTGCCAGCAGCCAAGAACAGGGTGAGACCCAGTACTTC	CASSQEQGETQYF	TRBV3-1/TRBV3-2	TRBJ2-5	-	-
TGTGCTAGTGGCTTAAATAGCAATCAGCCCCAGCATTTT	CASGLNSNQPQHF	TRBV12-5	TRBJ1-5	-	-
TGTGCCAGCAGTTATGGGAGCGCAGATACGCAGTATTTT	CASSYGSADTQYF	TRBV27	TRBJ2-3	-	-
TGTGCTAGTGGCCCCGGGACTAGCGGGGGGGATTTTGATACGCAGTATTTT	CASGPGTSGGDFDTQYF	TRBV12-5	TRBJ2-3	-	TRBD2
TGTGCCAGCAGTTGGGGGGTGGAAGAGACCCAGTACTTC	CASSWGVEETQYF	TRBV28	TRBJ2-5	-	-
TGTGCCACCAGTGATTCCCTCCGACAGGAAAGTAACGAGCAGTACTTC	CATSDSLRQESNEQYF	TRBV24-1	TRBJ2-7	-	-
TGTGCCAGCAGCCCCGTCCCGGGGGTCACTGAAGCTTTCTTT	CASSPVPGVTEAFF	TRBV7-2	TRBJ1-1	-	-
TGTGCCAGCAGTGAAAATTTTGTTATGAACAGGGTGGCCGGCTACACCTTC	CASSENFVMNRVAGYTF	TRBV6-1	TRBJ1-2	-	-
TGTGCCAGCAGCCTGGGACAGGAATACGAGCAGTACTTC	CASSLGQEYEQYF	TRBV7-2	TRBJ2-7	-	TRBD1
TGTGCCAGCAGTTTATCAAAGGGTTTGGGGAGCAACGCCTACGAGCAGTACTTC	CASSLSKGLGSNAYEQYF	TRBV28	TRBJ2-7	-	-
TGTGCCACCAGTGATCCCCACAAGCGGGGCTCCTACAATGAGCAGTTCTTC	CATSDPHKRGSYNEQFF	TRBV24-1	TRBJ2-1	-	TRBD2
TGTGCCAGCAGTGAGTGGGGCTCCCAAGGACAGCCCCAGCATTTT	CASSEWGSQGQPQHF	TRBV2	TRBJ1-5	-	-
TGTGCCAGCTCACCGCTCAGGGGGATGGAGCAGTTCTTC	CASSPLRGMEQFF	TRBV18	TRBJ2-1	-	TRBD1
TGCGCCAGCAGCTTGCCCCGGGACAGGGGAGAGACCCAGTACTTC	CASSLPRDRGETQYF	TRBV5-1	TRBJ2-5	-	TRBD1
TGTGCCAGCAGCTTAGTTAGACACGCCGATACGCAGTATTTT	CASSLVRHADTQYF	TRBV7-2	TRBJ2-3	-	-
TGTGCCAGCAGTCCCAACCTCGGGACAGGGTTCAATCAGCCCCAGCATTTT	CASSPNLGTGFNQPQHF	TRBV6-2/TRBV6-3	TRBJ1-5	-	TRBD1
TGTGCCAGCAGGACCGGCCGGAGGGGTGAGCAGTTCTTC	CASRTGRRGEQFF	TRBV2	TRBJ2-1	-	-
TGTGCCAGCAGCGACTCGACAGGGGCTGGAAACACCATATATTTT	CASSDSTGAGNTIYF	TRBV3-1/TRBV3-2	TRBJ1-3	-	TRBD1
TGTGCCAGCGGGGTCCGGACAGTCCAAGAGACCCAGTACTTC	CASGVRTVQETQYF	TRBV6-5	TRBJ2-5	-	-
TGTGCCAGCAGTGATAGGGGGGGCGCAGGCTACGAGCAGTACTTC	CASSDRGGAGYEQYF	TRBV2	TRBJ2-7	few	-
TGCAGCGTTGGGACAGACATCCAGTTCTTC	CSVGTDIQFF	TRBV29-1	TRBJ2-1	-	-
TGTGCCAGCAGCTTAGTTGTAGGCAGGGGGAACACTGAAGCTTTCTTT	CASSLVVGRGNTEAFF	TRBV7-2	TRBJ1-1	few	-
TGTGCCACCGGGGACAGAAGCGAACGGACTGAAGCTTTCTTT	CATGDRSERTEAFF	TRBV6-5	TRBJ1-1	-	TRBD1
TGTGCCAGTAGGACCACCCAGACAACGACCTACAATGAGCAGTTCTTC	CASRTTQTTTYNEQFF	TRBV19	TRBJ2-1	-	-
TGCGCCAGCAGCTTAGGGGACACTGAAGCTTTCTTT	CASSLGDTEAFF	TRBV5-1	TRBJ1-1	-	-
TGCAGTGCTCCTATGAACACTGAAGCTTTCTTT	CSAPMNTEAFF	TRBV20-1	TRBJ1-1	-	-
TGTGCCACCAGTGACCGGGGGGTAGCGGGCGATAAAAACATTCAGTACTTC	CATSDRGVAGDKNIQYF	TRBV24-1	TRBJ2-4	-	TRBD2
TGTGCCAGCAGCTTTAGGGGGACTAGCGGGAGAAATGAGCAGTTCTTC	CASSFRGTSGRNEQFF	TRBV7-6	TRBJ2-1	-	TRBD2
TGTGCCAGCAGCCCCCGGACAGCTTCCTACGAGCAGTACTTC	CASSPRTASYEQYF	TRBV6-2/TRBV6-3	TRBJ2-7	-	-